What follows describes a single T cell receptor (beta chain). It has no known antigen specificity. No qualities accompany the bases; no much larger clone lies one base away. Libraries were made using the immunoSEQ multiplex PCR assay. RNA was extracted from all samples and reverse transcribed into cDNA as template for TCR sequencing. First-strand cDNA was synthesized using SuperScript III with a 2:1 mix of oligo-dT and random hexamers. A synthetic immune receptor repertoire was used to gauge amplification bias, and whatever bias remained was removed computationally. The authors processed their data as follows. Raw reads were preprocessed to remove errors, and CDR3 was defined according to IMGT conventions as the region from the conserved cysteine to phenylalanine. Clonality was calculated as 1 minus Shannon entropy normalized by log2 of the number of productive unique TCRs. Scalp TCRbeta sequences were cross-referenced with sorted blood CD4 and CD8 repertoires so that the CD4 or CD8 identity of scalp clones could be inferred. This immuneACCESS table, as held by TCRdb, lists in-frame sequences with V and J called but not all clones. Of the missing ones, under half trace to an unresolved V gene in checked studies; the others have no known cause. From that table come the V and J calls and clone size; the DNA was used to work out D and trimming. The table for this sample lists more than 95,000 clones; more than 30% of them were counted only once. The ten largest account for approximately 3% of the sample.

The sample comes from a study of CD8+ T cells in alopecia areata (dated by TCRdb to 2016 to 2019). Regarding the research as a whole: Treated patients were enrolled in an open-label pilot trial of oral tofacitinib, 5 to 10 mg twice daily, for moderate-to-severe alopecia areata. Tofacitinib was administered for 6 to 18 months, and 6 months of follow-up off drug were then conducted to assess delayed response and recurrence. To study T cell clonal expansion in alopecia areata, the researchers applied high-throughput TCRbeta sequencing to both the C3H/HeJ mouse model and human patients. Patients on tofacitinib were biopsied at baseline and after 4 and 24 weeks of treatment, and several of the patients also had a later scalp biopsy. RNA came from the PAXgene miRNA kit for fixed scalp, the miRNeasy kit for PBMCs, and the RNeasy kit for mouse skin. Human TCRbeta sequencing covered scalp tissue and sorted CD4+ and CD8+ peripheral blood T cells from patchy and totalis/universalis alopecia areata patients and healthy controls. Clonality in the scalp was compared among normal scalp (n=4), patchy alopecia areata scalp (n=8), and alopecia totalis/universalis scalp (n=8). immunoSEQ multiplex PCR using 35 Vbeta forward primers and 13 Jbeta reverse primers was used to amplify TCRbeta CDR3 regions. Paper-wide results and their limitations: Lesional scalp, especially in alopecia totalis/universalis, showed higher clonality and more expanded CD8+ clones than normal scalp, suggesting antigenic drive. Scalp TCR repertoire analysis is complicated because resident alphabeta T cells in normal human skin are also sequenced, whereas mouse skin is dominated by gammadelta T cells. Compared with mice, TCR sequences shared between patients were less clear, possibly partly because of HLA diversity across the patient population.

Peripheral blood and lesional scalp punch biopsies were obtained from patients with alopecia areata. After PBMCs were isolated by density centrifugation and stained for CD3, CD4 and CD8, a FACSAria was used to sort CD4+ and CD8+ T cells. For CDR1 and CDR2, the germline V gene lists SGHRS and YFSETQ. Cut back by 1 base and 4 bases, the V and J ends lie 12 bases apart. The CDR3 contains 15 residues, cysteine and phenylalanine counted. CDR3 DNA is the only sequence kept; it has 45 bases, read in frame from the first base. The V gene is TRBV5-1 and the J gene is TRBJ2-1; the D gene is unclear. The sequenced sample was CD4+ T cells sorted from blood. The TCR sequence derives from a human donor with alopecia areata. In nucleotides, the sequence is TGCGCCAGCAGCTTGAGCCAGCCCGTTTACAATGAGCAGTTCTTC. Protein translation: CASSLSQPVYNEQFF. The CDR3, completed at both ends by the reference TRBV5-1 and TRBJ2-1 genes, gives the full variable domain KAGVTQTPRYLIKTRGQQVTLSCSPISGHRSVSWYQQTPGQGLQFLFEYFSETQRNKGNFPGRFSGRQFSNSRSEMNVSTLELGDSALYLCASSLSQPVYNEQFFGPGTRLTVL.